These 4 T cell receptor beta chains were all obtained from the same sample, sequenced in a study of T cell repertoires in aging, cancer and after chemotherapy. Rearranged V-D-J TRB sequences were amplified with a mixed TRB-A/B primer pool. TCRdb analysed the multiplex PCR reads with MiXCR anew, one entry per CDR3 protein. The top ten hold 7.5% to 8% of the sample, which has about 5,200 distinct CDR3 sequences, roughly a quarter seen once. The template was genomic DNA from peripheral blood, not RNA. The sequencing sample was made of blood. The receptors stem from a human donor in good health.

By share of the sample, this clonotype is medium-sized. The J gene is TRBJ2-3, the V gene TRBV5-1; D is uncertain. Trimming cost V 0 bases and J 0 bases, with 8 bases left between them. Germline loops: CDR1 SGHRS, CDR2 YFSETQ. CDR3 size: 15 residues. The CDR3 DNA follows: TGCGCCAGCAGCTTGGACGGATACAGCACAGATACGCAGTATTTT. Translated: CASSLDGYSTDTQYF.

This clonotype has more than one count but fewer than ten. This chain joins TRBV7-2 and TRBJ2-5, with D tentatively TRBD2 (5 bases). The CDR3 contains 15 residues. The V end lost 1 base, the J end lost 0 bases, and 9 bases lay between the germline ends. From germline, CDR1 is SGHTA and CDR2 FQGNSA. CDR3 DNA sequence: TGTGCCAGCAGCTTAGAGCGGACTTACCAAGAGACCCAGTACTTC. This gives the protein CASSLERTYQETQYF.

This sequence joins TRBV6-4 and TRBJ1-1; D remains ambiguous. CDR1 is MRHNA, CDR2 SNTAGT, per germline. The V gene lost 0 bases and the J gene lost 2 bases, with 4 bases spanning the gap. The CDR3 length is 13 residues. The CDR3 is CASSDSDNTEAFF. The CDR3 DNA is TGTGCCAGCAGTGACTCGGACAACACTGAAGCTTTCTTT.

The chain links TRBV20-1 to TRBJ2-1, with 7 bases lining up with TRBD2. The CDR3 loop spans 14 amino acids. The junction had 11 bases not matched to a gene; V was cut back by 8 bases and J by 4 bases. The germline gives CDR1 DFQATT, CDR2 SNEGSKA (reference sequence). The CDR3 nucleotides read TGCAGTACTAATAGAGCGGGATATTACAATGAGCAGTTCTTC. It translates to CSTNRAGYYNEQFF.